This T cell receptor (beta chain) was sequenced for a study of blood T cell repertoires in COVID-19. Study-wide context: Some COVID-19 samples were acute and others convalescent; all came from the United States, Italy and Spain. Sources were T cells, B-cell-depleted T cells, or PBMCs; the material itself was cDNA or gDNA.

The data were produced by immunoSEQ multiplex PCR, yet TCRdb's version contains in-frame clones alone and is incomplete. The repertoire holds about 15,000 clones, with roughly 75% as singletons. With 2 bases clipped from V and 4 bases from J, the junction kept 6 bases outside the gene matches. CDR1 is SQVTM, CDR2 ANQGSEA, per germline. The CDR3 is 14 residues long. This sequence joins TRBV29-1 and TRBJ2-7, with 9 bases identical to TRBD1. Material for sequencing was peripheral blood. The origin of this receptor is a man between 60 and 75 years old with active or convalescent COVID-19. The CDR3 spells CSVERTGVGYEQYF. CDR3 DNA sequence: TGCAGCGTTGAAAGGACAGGGGTAGGTTACGAGCAGTACTTC.